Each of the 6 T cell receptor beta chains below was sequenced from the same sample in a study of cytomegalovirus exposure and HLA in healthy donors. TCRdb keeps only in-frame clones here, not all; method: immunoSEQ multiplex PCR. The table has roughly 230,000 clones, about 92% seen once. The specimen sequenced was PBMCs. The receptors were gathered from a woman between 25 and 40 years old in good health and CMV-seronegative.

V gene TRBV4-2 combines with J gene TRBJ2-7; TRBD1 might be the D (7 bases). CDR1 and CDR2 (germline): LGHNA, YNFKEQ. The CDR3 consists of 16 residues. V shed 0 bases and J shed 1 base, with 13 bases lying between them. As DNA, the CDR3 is TGTGCCAGCAGCCAAGATCTCGCAGGGGGGTCCTACGAGCAGTACTTC. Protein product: CASSQDLAGGSYEQYF.

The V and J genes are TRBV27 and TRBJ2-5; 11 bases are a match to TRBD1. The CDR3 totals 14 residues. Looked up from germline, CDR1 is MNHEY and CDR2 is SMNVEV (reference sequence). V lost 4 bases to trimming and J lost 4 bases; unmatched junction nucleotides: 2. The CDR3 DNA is TGTGCCAGCAGTTCGGGACAGGGGGGAGAGACCCAGTACTTC. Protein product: CASSSGQGGETQYF.

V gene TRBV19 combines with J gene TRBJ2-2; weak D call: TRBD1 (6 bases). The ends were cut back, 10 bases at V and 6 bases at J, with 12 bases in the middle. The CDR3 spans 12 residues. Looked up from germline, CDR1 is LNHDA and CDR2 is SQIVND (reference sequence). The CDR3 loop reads CATSGGPGELFF. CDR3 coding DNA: TGTGCCACCAGTGGGGGCCCCGGGGAGCTGTTTTTT. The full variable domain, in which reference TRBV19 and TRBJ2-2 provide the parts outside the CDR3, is DGGITQSPKYLFRKEGQNVTLSCEQNLNHDAMYWYRQDPGQGLRLIYYSQIVNDFQKGDIAEGYSVSREKKESFPLTVTSAQKNPTAFYLCATSGGPGELFFGEGSRLTVL.

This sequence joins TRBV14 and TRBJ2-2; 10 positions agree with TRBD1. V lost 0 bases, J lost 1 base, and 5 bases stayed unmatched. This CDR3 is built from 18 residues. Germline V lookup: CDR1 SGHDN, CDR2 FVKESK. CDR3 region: CASSQDPWTGGNTGELFF. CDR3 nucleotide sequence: TGTGCCAGCAGCCAAGATCCGTGGACAGGGGGGAACACCGGGGAGCTGTTTTTT.

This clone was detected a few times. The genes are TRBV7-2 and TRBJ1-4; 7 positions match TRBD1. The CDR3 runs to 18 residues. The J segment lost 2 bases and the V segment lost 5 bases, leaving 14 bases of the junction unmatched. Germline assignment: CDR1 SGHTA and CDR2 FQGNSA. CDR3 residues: CASSPQGGSAITNEKLFF. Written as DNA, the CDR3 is TGTGCCAGCAGCCCGCAGGGGGGAAGTGCTATCACTAATGAAAAACTGTTTTTT.

Here the CDR3 DNA reads TGTGCCAGCGGGGGCTACCAAGAGACCCAGTACTTC. This gives the protein CASGGYQETQYF. This chain links TRBV7-7 with TRBJ2-5, with a weak D call TRBD1 (6 bases). The germline V and J ends were trimmed by 8 bases and 0 bases, with 7 bases remaining between them. The germline V gene has CDR1 SSHAT and CDR2 FNYEAQ (reference sequence). This CDR3 contains 12 residues.